The rows below give T cell receptor beta chains drawn from one sample of a study of Ad26.COV2.S vaccination and SARS-CoV-2 variants. Using immunoSEQ multiplex PCR, the repertoire was profiled, and TCRdb retains in-frame clones only, with some absent. The table has around 300,000 clones, 80% to 90% seen once. Here the sequenced sample was peripheral blood, taken in a trial of Ad26.COV2.S vaccine versus placebo. These receptors were taken from a person aged 18-60 years who received the Ad26.COV2.S COVID-19 vaccine or a placebo. The CDR3 runs from the conserved cysteine through the conserved F or W. The D gene is left open where the match is weak. Expanded clones are given a class, and other clones once, few, many or no size at all.

v_call	j_call	d_call	clone_size	cdr3_aa	cdr3_nt
TRBV2	TRBJ1-2	NA	NA	CASSPKGQSNYGYTF	TGTGCCAGCAGTCCCAAGGGGCAGTCAAACTATGGCTACACCTTC
TRBV30	TRBJ2-1	NA	few	CAWSVLAGRFNEQFF	TGTGCCTGGAGTGTACTGGCGGGTCGGTTCAATGAGCAGTTCTTC
TRBV28	TRBJ2-7	NA	NA	CASNGAYTYEQYF	TGTGCCAGCAACGGGGCCTACACCTACGAGCAGTACTTC
TRBV6-5	TRBJ1-6	NA	few	CASNHRDSPLHF	TGTGCCAGCAACCACAGGGATTCACCCCTCCACTTT
TRBV6-1	TRBJ1-2	NA	NA	CASSEQGQINYGYTF	TGTGCCAGCAGTGAACAGGGACAAATAAACTATGGCTACACCTTC
TRBV6-6	TRBJ1-2	TRBD1	NA	CASSLGQGKNYGYTF	TGTGCCAGCAGTCTGGGACAGGGGAAGAACTATGGCTACACCTTC
TRBV27	TRBJ2-1	TRBD2	NA	CASSTLAGGTNEQFF	TGTGCCAGCAGTACCTTAGCGGGGGGGACAAATGAGCAGTTCTTC
TRBV5-6	TRBJ2-3	NA	NA	CASSLGQSGDTQYF	TGTGCCAGCAGCTTGGGACAGTCCGGAGATACGCAGTATTTT
TRBV24-1	TRBJ2-7	TRBD2	NA	CATRGTTGGEQYF	TGTGCCACCAGAGGCACCACGGGGGGCGAGCAGTACTTC
TRBV29-1	TRBJ2-7	TRBD1	NA	CSVAGQGAYEQYF	TGCAGCGTTGCCGGACAGGGGGCGTACGAGCAGTACTTC
TRBV6-2/TRBV6-3	TRBJ2-2	TRBD2	NA	CASSSGLAGGLINTGELFF	TGTGCCAGCAGTTCCGGACTAGCGGGGGGCCTAATTAACACCGGGGAGCTGTTTTTT
TRBV4-1	TRBJ2-3	NA	NA	CASSQETDTQYF	TGCGCCAGCAGCCAAGAAACGGATACGCAGTATTTT
TRBV27	TRBJ2-7	NA	once	CASRPRSGTQSYEQYF	TGTGCCAGTCGTCCTCGATCCGGGACACAATCCTACGAGCAGTACTTC
TRBV5-1	TRBJ2-1	TRBD2	NA	CASSPGTSGFYNEQFF	TGCGCCAGCAGCCCGGGGACTAGCGGATTCTACAATGAGCAGTTCTTC
TRBV7-2	TRBJ2-1	NA	NA	CASSLAAAVSSYNEQFF	TGTGCCAGCAGCTTAGCGGCAGCGGTGAGCTCCTACAATGAGCAGTTCTTC
TRBV18	TRBJ2-1	NA	NA	CASSVTRNNEQFF	TGTGCCAGCTCAGTTACTAGGAACAATGAGCAGTTCTTC